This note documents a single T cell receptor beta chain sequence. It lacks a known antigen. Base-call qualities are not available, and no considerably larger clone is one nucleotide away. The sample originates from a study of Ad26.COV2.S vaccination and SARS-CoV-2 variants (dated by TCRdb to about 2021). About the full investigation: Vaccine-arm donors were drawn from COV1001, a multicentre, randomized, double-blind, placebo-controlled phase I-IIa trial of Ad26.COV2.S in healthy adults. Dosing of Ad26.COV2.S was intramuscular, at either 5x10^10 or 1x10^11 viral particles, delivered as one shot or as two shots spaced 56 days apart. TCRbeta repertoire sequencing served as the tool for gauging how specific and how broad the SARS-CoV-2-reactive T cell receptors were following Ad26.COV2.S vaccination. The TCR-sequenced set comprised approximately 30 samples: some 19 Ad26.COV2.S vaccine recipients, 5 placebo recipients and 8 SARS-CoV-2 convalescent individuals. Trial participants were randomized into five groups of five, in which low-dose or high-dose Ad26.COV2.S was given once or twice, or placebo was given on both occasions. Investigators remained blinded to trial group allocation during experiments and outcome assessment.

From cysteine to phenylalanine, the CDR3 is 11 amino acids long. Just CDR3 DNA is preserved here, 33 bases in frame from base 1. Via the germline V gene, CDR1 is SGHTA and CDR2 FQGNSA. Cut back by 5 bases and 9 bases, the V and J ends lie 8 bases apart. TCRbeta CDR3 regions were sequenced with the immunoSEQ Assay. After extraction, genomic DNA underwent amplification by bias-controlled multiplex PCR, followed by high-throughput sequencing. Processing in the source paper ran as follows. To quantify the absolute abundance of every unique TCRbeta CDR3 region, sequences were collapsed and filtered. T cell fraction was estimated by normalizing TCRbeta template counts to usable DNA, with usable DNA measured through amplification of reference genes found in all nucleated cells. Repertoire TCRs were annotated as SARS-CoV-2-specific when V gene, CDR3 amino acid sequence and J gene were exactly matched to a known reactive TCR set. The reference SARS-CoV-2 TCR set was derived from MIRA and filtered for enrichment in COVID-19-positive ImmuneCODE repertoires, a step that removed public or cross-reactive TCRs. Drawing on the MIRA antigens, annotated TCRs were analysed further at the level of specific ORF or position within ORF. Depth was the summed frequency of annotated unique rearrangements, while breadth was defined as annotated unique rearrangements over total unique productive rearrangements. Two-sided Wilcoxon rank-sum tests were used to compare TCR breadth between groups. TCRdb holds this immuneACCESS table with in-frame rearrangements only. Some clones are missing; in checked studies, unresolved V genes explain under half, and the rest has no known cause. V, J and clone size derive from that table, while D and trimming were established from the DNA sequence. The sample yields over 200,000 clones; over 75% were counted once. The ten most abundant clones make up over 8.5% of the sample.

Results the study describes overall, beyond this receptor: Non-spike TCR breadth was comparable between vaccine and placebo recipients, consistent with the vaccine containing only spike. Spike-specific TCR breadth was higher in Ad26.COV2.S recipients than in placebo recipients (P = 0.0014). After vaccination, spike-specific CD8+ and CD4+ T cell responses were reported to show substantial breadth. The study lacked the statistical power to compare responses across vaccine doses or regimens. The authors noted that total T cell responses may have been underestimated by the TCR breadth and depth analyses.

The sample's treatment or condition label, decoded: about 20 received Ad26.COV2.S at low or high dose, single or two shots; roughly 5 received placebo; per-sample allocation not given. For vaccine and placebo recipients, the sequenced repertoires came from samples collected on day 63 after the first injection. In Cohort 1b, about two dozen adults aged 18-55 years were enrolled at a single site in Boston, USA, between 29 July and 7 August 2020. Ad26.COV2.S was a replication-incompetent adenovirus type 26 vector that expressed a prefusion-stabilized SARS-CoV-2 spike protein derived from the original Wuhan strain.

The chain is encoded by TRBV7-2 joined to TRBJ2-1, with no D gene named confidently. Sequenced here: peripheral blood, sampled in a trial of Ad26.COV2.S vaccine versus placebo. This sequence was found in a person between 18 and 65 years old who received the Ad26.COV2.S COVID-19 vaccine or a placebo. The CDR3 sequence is CASSRKSEQFF. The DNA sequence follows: TGTGCCAGCAGCCGAAAGTCTGAGCAGTTCTTC.